The T cell receptor (beta chain) described here comes from a study of CD8+ T cells in alopecia areata (dated by TCRdb to between 2018 and 2020). Study-level background: Treated patients were enrolled in an open-label pilot trial of oral tofacitinib, 5 to 10 mg twice daily, for moderate-to-severe alopecia areata. Tofacitinib was given for 6 to 18 months, followed by 6 months of follow-up off drug to assess delayed response and recurrence. Tofacitinib-treated patients had biopsies at baseline and at 4 and 24 weeks of treatment, with a later scalp biopsy in several patients. Human TCRbeta sequencing covered scalp tissue and sorted CD4+ and CD8+ peripheral blood T cells from patchy and totalis/universalis alopecia areata patients and healthy controls. TCRbeta CDR3 regions were amplified by immunoSEQ multiplex PCR using 35 Vbeta forward and 13 Jbeta reverse primers. For the treated patients, the SALT score, which quantifies what percentage of scalp surface area is affected, served as the measure of disease severity. RNA came from the PAXgene miRNA kit for fixed scalp, the miRNeasy kit for PBMCs, and the RNeasy kit for mouse skin. The study used high-throughput TCRbeta sequencing to examine T cell clonal expansion in alopecia areata, in both the C3H/HeJ mouse model and human patients. Clonality in the scalp was compared among normal scalp (n=4), patchy alopecia areata scalp (n=8), and alopecia totalis/universalis scalp (n=8).

Turning to this clone: No antigen is known for it. No much larger clone is present one base from it, and per-base qualities are unavailable.

This sample's time point label indicates: roughly 27 days on oral tofacitinib. This sample's treatment or condition label indicates: oral pan-JAK inhibitor, 5-10 mg twice daily. Lesional scalp punch biopsies and peripheral blood were collected from alopecia areata patients. Human scalp biopsies were immediately fixed in PAXgene tissue containers. Receptor amplification or capture employed the immunoSEQ multiplex PCR assay. RNA was extracted from all samples and reverse transcribed into cDNA as template for TCR sequencing. First-strand cDNA was synthesized with SuperScript III using a 2:1 mix of oligo-dT and random hexamers. A synthetic immune receptor repertoire was used to measure amplification bias, and any remaining bias was corrected computationally. The original methods were these. After raw reads were preprocessed to remove errors, the CDR3 was defined following IMGT conventions as running from the conserved cysteine to phenylalanine. To get clonality, Shannon entropy was normalized by log2 of the number of productive unique TCRs and the result was subtracted from 1. Whether scalp clones were CD4 or CD8 was inferred by matching scalp TCRbeta sequences against CD4 and CD8 repertoires sorted from blood. TCRdb took this table from immuneACCESS and kept in-frame rearrangements with V and J called. Such tables lack part of the clones; where checked against another copy, unresolved V genes explain under half of the gap, and the rest is unexplained. The V and J calls and clone size come from that table; D and trimming were worked out from the DNA. The sample includes about 6,900 clones, with about two thirds observed a single time. Of the sample, 16% falls within the top ten clones.

V loses 7 bases of germline sequence and J loses 1 base, and the interval between the two ends is 9 bases. The CDR3 starts with the cysteine, ends with the phenylalanine, and has 13 residues. Only the CDR3 part of the read is kept: 39 bases, read in frame from the first base. The germline V gene encodes CDR1 MNHNS and CDR2 SASEGT. Overall study results and their limits: During tofacitinib treatment, many expanded lesional clones stuck around in both scalp and blood, and this persistence may partly explain why relapse happens after treatment is stopped. Tofacitinib significantly decreased scalp clonality and the number of expanded CD8+ clones among the top 100 scalp clones. TCR sequences shared between patients were less clear than in mice, possibly partly because of HLA diversity in the patient population. The treated cohort was small, with a single nonresponder, so links between baseline CD8+ expansion and response need larger studies. Resident alphabeta T cells in normal human skin are also sequenced, complicating scalp TCR repertoire analysis, unlike mouse skin dominated by gammadelta T cells. Lesional scalp, especially in alopecia totalis/universalis, showed higher clonality and more expanded CD8+ clones than normal scalp, suggesting antigenic drive.

The chain uses TRBV6-1 and TRBJ2-3; a tentative D match to TRBD2 spans 6 bases. The source of this sequence is a human donor with alopecia areata. The input for sequencing was skin, taken at week 4, from a patient treated with tofacitinib. In nucleotides, the sequence is TGTGCCAGCACGTGGGGGGGCACAGATACGCAGTATTTT. The encoded protein is CASTWGGTDTQYF.